The clone carrying this T cell receptor (beta chain) was observed many times. Antigen: not known. HTBI primers from iRepertoire and Arm-PCR of CDR3 regions yielded the TCR beta libraries. TCRdb independently ran MiXCR on the multiplex PCR reads; one entry per CDR3 protein. The sample comprises around 400,000 distinct CDR3 sequences, about 14% of which are singletons, and about a fifth rests with the top ten. Time point defined: newly diagnosed GD, antithyroid drugs for less than 3 months. The TCR library was made from RNA extracted from PBMCs. These data are taken from a study of regulatory T cells in long-lasting Graves disease. The study, taken as a whole, reports: It was possible that the small sample size reduced accuracy.

With 4 bases removed from V and 1 base from J, the gap between germline ends came to 10 bases. The CDR3 length is 14 residues. The V gene is TRBV12-3 or TRBV12-4, the J gene TRBJ2-5; perhaps TRBD2 as D (6 bases). Sample: peripheral blood mononuclear cells (PBMCs), taken at new diagnosis, from a patient treated with antithyroid drugs. This sequence was found in a female donor with Graves disease. CDR3: CASSSGTFQETQYF. The CDR3 DNA reads as TGTGCCAGCAGTTCAGGGACTTTCCAAGAGACCCAGTACTTC.